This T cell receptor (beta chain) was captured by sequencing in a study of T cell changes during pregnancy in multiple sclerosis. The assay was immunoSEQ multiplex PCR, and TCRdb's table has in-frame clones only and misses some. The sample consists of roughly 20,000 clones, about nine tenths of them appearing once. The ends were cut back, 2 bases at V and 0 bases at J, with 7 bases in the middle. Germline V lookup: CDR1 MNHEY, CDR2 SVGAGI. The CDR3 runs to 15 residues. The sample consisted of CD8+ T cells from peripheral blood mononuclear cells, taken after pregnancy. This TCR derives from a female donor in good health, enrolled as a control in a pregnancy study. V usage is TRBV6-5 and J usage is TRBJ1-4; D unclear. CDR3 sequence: CASSYGAATNEKLFF. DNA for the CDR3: TGTGCCAGCAGTTACGGAGCAGCAACTAATGAAAAACTGTTTTTT.